The 8 T cell receptor beta chains below come from one sample, sequenced in a study of T cells after yellow fever vaccination. MiXCR was run by TCRdb on the 5' RACE reads, yielding one entry per CDR3 protein. Of 150,000 to 200,000 distinct CDR3 sequences listed, approximately 11% are singletons. The starting material was CD8+ T cells sorted from PBMCs, obtained 15 days after the yellow fever booster vaccination. These receptors came from a man aged 18 to 29 who received the YFV17D yellow fever vaccine.

This rearrangement joins TRBV12-3 or TRBV12-4 to TRBJ1-1; tentative D call: TRBD1 (5 bases). Deletions cut 6 bases from V and 9 bases from J, with 20 bases between. The CDR3 is 14 amino acids. The CDR3 DNA follows: TGTGCCAGCAGCCAGATCGGGGGAGCGGTGAAAGCTTTCTTT. Protein: CASSQIGGAVKAFF.

The rearrangement uses TRBV21-1 and TRBJ2-1; the DNA was not compared with TRBD1, the D call given in the table. TRBV21-1 is designated a pseudogene. This CDR3 spans 19 amino acids. The CDR3 sequence: CASSRRDSVNPSSYNEQFF. CDR3 DNA sequence: TGTGCCAGCAGCCGCCGGGACAGCGTTAACCCAAGCTCCTACAATGAGCAGTTCTTC.

This clonotype was observed at least ten times. V usage is TRBV20-1 and J usage is TRBJ2-3; tentatively, D is TRBD2 (5 bases). V gave up 3 bases and J gave up 3 bases, with 16 bases separating them. Germline lookup yields CDR1 DFQATT and CDR2 SNEGSKA (reference sequence). The CDR3 covers 15 residues. The CDR3 nucleotides read TGCAGTGCTAGCGGGGAGTATTACGGGACAGATACGCAGTATTTT. Protein: CSASGEYYGTDTQYF.

The chain joins TRBV12-3 or TRBV12-4 to TRBJ1-6; no reliable D call. Trimming shortened V by 3 bases and J by 3 bases, and 9 bases separated the two germline ends. This CDR3 spans 15 amino acids. For the CDR3, the DNA is TGTGCCAGCAGTTTCGACGGATTCTATAATTCACCCCTCCACTTT. It yields the protein CASSFDGFYNSPLHF.

The chain employs TRBV11-2 and TRBJ2-7; 10 bases match TRBD2. J was trimmed by 7 bases and V by 5 bases; bases with no gene match: 17. The CDR3 sequence is 17 residues long. Germline lookup yields CDR1 SGHAT and CDR2 FQNNGV. CDR3 in amino acids: CASSPSGLAVLLGEQYF. The CDR3 DNA follows: TGTGCCAGCAGCCCTAGCGGACTAGCGGTATTACTGGGAGAGCAGTACTTC.

The chain uses TRBV7-9 and TRBJ1-1, with TRBD1 as a possible D gene (6 bases). Per germline, CDR1 SEHNR and CDR2 FQNEAQ (reference sequence). V gave up 3 bases and J gave up 2 bases, with 10 bases separating them. The CDR3 has 14 amino acids. CDR3 in amino acids: CASSFTGFNTEAFF. The CDR3, as DNA: TGTGCCAGCAGCTTTACAGGGTTCAACACTGAAGCTTTCTTT.

This clonotype came up many times. The J gene is TRBJ2-5, the V gene TRBV14, with unresolved D. The V gene lost 0 bases and the J gene lost 1 base, with 9 bases spanning the gap. The germline CDR1 and CDR2 sequences are SGHDN and FVKESK. The CDR3 runs 15 residues. The CDR3 nucleotides are TGTGCCAGCAGCCAAGATCCTACGACCCAAGAGACCCAGTACTTC. As protein: CASSQDPTTQETQYF.

The V call is TRBV20-1, the J call TRBJ1-1, with 8 bases fitting TRBD1. Germline lookup yields CDR1 DFQATT and CDR2 SNEGSKA (reference sequence). V lost 0 bases to trimming and J lost 1 base; unmatched junction nucleotides: 10. This CDR3 is 17 amino acids long. The CDR3, as DNA: TGCAGTGCTAGAGACTACGCCGCGGGACAGGCGAACACTGAAGCTTTCTTT. This codes for CSARDYAAGQANTEAFF.